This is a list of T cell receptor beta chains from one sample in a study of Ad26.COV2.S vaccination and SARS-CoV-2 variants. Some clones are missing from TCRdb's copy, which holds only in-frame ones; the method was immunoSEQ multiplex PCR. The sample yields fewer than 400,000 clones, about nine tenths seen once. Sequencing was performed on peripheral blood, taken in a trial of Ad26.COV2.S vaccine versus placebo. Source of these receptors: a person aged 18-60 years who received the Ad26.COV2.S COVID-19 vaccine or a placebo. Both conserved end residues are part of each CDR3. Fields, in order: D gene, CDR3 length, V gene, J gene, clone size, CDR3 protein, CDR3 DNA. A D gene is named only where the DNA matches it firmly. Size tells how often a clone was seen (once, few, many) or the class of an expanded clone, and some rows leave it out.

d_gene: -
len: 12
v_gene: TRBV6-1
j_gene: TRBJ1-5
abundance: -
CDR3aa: CASSERGRAQHF
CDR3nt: TGTGCCAGCAGTGAGAGGGGGAGGGCCCAGCATTTT

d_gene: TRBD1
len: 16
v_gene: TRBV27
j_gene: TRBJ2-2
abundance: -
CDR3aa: CASSFTQGANTGELFF
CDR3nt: TGTGCCAGCAGTTTTACACAGGGGGCGAACACCGGGGAGCTGTTTTTT

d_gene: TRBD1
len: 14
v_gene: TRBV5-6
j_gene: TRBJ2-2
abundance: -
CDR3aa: CASRKTGTDGELFF
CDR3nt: TGTGCCAGCAGAAAGACAGGGACAGACGGGGAGCTGTTTTTT

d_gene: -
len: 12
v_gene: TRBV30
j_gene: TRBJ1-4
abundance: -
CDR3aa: CAWSVLWPKLFF
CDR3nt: TGTGCCTGGAGTGTACTCTGGCCAAAACTGTTTTTT

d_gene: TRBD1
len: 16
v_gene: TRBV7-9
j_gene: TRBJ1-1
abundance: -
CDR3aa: CASSLVGYRGYTEAFF
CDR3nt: TGTGCCAGCAGCTTAGTGGGTTACAGGGGGTATACTGAAGCTTTCTTT

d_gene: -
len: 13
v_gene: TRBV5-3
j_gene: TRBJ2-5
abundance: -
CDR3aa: CARSLGTEETQYF
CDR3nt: TGTGCCAGAAGCTTGGGGACCGAAGAGACCCAGTACTTC

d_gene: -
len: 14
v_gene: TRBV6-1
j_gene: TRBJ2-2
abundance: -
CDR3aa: CASSEGDRTGELFF
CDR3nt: TGTGCCAGCAGTGAGGGGGACCGAACCGGGGAGCTGTTTTTT

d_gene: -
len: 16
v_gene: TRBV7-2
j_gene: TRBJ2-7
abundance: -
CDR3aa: CASSLYGPMTRYEQYF
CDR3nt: TGTGCCAGCAGCTTATATGGGCCAATGACCCGATACGAGCAGTACTTC

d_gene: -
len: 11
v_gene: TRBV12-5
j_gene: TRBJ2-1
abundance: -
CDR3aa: CASGPGNEQFF
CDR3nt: TGTGCTAGTGGTCCCGGCAATGAGCAGTTCTTC

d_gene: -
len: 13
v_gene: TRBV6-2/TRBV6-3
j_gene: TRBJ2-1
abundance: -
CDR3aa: CASSYSGGIEQFF
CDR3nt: TGTGCCAGCAGTTACTCAGGCGGGATTGAGCAGTTCTTC

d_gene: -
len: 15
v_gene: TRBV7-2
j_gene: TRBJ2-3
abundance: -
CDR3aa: CASSPGAHGGSTQYF
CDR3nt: TGTGCCAGCAGCCCCGGGGCCCATGGGGGGAGTACGCAGTATTTT

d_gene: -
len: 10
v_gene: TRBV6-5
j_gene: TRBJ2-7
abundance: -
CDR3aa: CASGKYEQYF
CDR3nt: TGTGCCAGCGGGAAGTACGAGCAGTACTTC

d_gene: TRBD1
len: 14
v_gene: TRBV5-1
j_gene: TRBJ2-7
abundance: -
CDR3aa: CASSPPDRDYEQYF
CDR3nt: TGCGCCAGCAGCCCCCCGGACAGGGACTACGAGCAGTACTTC

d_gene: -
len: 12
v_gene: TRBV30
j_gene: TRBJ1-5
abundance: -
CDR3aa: CAWSVLTEPQHF
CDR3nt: TGTGCCTGGAGTGTATTGACGGAGCCCCAGCATTTT

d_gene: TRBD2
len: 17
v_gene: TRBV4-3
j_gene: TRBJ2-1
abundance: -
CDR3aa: CASSHIKGVAGENEQFF
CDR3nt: TGCGCCAGCAGCCATATAAAAGGAGTAGCGGGAGAGAATGAGCAGTTCTTC

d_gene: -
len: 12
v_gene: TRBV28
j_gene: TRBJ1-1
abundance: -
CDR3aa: CASSFRGTEAFF
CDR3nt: TGTGCCAGCAGTTTTAGAGGAACTGAAGCTTTCTTT

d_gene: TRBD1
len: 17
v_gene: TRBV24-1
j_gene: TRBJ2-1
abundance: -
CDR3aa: CATSDPQGTGIYNEQFF
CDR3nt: TGTGCCACCAGTGATCCGCAGGGGACAGGGATCTACAATGAGCAGTTCTTC

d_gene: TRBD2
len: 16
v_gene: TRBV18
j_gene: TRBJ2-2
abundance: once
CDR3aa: CASSPRTSGNTGELFF
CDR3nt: TGTGCCAGCTCACCCCGGACTAGCGGTAACACCGGGGAGCTGTTTTTT

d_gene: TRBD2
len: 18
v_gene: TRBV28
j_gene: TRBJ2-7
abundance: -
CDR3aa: CASSSSGLAGGSGYEQYF
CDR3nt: TGTGCCAGCAGTTCCTCGGGACTAGCGGGAGGGAGCGGGTACGAGCAGTACTTC

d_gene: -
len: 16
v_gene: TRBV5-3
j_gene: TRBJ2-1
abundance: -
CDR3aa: CAQKHHWDTAENEQFF
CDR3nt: TGTGCCCAGAAGCACCATTGGGACACGGCGGAAAATGAGCAGTTCTTC

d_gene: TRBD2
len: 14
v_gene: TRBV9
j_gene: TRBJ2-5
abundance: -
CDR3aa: CASSVTSGRQTQYF
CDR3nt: TGTGCCAGCAGCGTCACTAGCGGGAGACAGACCCAGTACTTC

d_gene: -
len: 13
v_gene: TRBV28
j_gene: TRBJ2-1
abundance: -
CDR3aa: CASSNNHPATQFF
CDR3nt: TGTGCCAGCTCGAACAACCATCCGGCTACGCAGTTCTTC

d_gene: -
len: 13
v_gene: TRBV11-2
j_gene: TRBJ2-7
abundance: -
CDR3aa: CASSTGTSSEQYF
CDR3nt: TGTGCCAGCAGCACCGGGACCAGTTCCGAGCAGTACTTC

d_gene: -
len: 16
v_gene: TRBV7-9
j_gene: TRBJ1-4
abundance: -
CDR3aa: CASSTPPGHSNEKLFF
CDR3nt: TGTGCCAGCAGCACCCCCCCGGGACATTCAAATGAAAAACTGTTTTTT

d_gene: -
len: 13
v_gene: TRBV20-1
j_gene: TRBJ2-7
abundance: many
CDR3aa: CSASGAEPYEQYF
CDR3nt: TGCAGTGCTAGTGGTGCGGAGCCCTACGAGCAGTACTTC

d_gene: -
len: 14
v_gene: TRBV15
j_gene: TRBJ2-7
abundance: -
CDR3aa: CATSKGTFSYEQYF
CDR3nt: TGTGCCACCAGCAAAGGAACCTTCTCCTACGAGCAGTACTTC

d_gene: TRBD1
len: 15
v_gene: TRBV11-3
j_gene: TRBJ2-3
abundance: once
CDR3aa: CASSFPGQQTDTQYF
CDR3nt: TGTGCCAGCAGCTTTCCGGGACAGCAGACAGATACGCAGTATTTT

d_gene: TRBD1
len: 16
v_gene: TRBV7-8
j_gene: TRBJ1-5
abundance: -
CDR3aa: CASSLDPGQGDQPQHF
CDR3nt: TGTGCCAGCAGCTTAGATCCGGGACAGGGGGACCAGCCCCAGCATTTT

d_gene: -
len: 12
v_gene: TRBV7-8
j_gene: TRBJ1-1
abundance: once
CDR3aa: CASSLGAPEAFF
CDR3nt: TGTGCCAGCAGCTTAGGGGCCCCTGAAGCTTTCTTT

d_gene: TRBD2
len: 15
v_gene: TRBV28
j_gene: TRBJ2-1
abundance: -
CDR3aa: CASSFSGRAYNEQFF
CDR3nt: TGTGCCAGCAGTTTTAGCGGGAGGGCTTACAATGAGCAGTTCTTC

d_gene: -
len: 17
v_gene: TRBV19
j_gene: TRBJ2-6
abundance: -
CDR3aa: CATRAVGSHSGANVLTF
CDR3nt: TGTGCCACGAGGGCGGTGGGTTCTCACTCTGGGGCCAACGTCCTGACTTTC

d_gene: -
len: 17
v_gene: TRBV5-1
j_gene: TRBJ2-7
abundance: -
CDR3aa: CASSLGGVLGAHYEQYF
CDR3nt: TGCGCCAGCAGCTTGGGAGGGGTTCTAGGCGCTCACTACGAGCAGTACTTC

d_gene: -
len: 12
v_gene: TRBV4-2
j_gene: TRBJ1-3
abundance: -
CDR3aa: CASSQVKNTIYF
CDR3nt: TGTGCCAGCAGCCAAGTTAAGAACACCATATATTTT

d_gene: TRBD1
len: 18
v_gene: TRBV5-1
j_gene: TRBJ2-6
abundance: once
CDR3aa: CASSLGWDRVSGANVLTF
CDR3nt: TGCGCCAGCAGCTTGGGTTGGGACAGGGTTTCCGGGGCCAACGTCCTGACTTTC

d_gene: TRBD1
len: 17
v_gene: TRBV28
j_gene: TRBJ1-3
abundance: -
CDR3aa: CASSFVTGTGTGNTIYF
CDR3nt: TGTGCCAGCAGTTTCGTTACGGGGACAGGGACTGGAAACACCATATATTTT

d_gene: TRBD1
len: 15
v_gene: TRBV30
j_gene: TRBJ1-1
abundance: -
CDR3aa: CAWSVLGTVNTEAFF
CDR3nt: TGTGCCTGGAGTGTACTGGGGACAGTGAACACTGAAGCTTTCTTT

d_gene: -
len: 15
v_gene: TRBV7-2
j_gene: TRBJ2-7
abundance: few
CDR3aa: CASSLAAGVRYEQYF
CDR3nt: TGTGCCAGCAGCTTAGCAGCCGGTGTTAGATACGAGCAGTACTTC

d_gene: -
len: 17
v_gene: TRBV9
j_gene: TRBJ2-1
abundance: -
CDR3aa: CASSVIPYGRSYNEQFF
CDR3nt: TGTGCCAGCAGCGTAATCCCTTACGGTCGCTCCTACAATGAGCAGTTCTTC

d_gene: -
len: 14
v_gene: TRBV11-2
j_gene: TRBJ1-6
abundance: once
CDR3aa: CASSLRTENSPLHF
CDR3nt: TGTGCCAGCAGCCTCCGGACAGAGAATTCACCCCTCCACTTT

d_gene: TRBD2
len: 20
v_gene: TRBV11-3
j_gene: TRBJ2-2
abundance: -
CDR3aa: CASSLDIELAGDRNTGELFF
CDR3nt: TGTGCCAGCAGCTTAGATATCGAACTAGCGGGAGATCGTAACACCGGGGAGCTGTTTTTT

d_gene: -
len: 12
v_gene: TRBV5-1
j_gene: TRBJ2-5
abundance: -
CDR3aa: CASSLGQETQYF
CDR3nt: TGCGCCAGCAGCTTGGGTCAAGAGACCCAGTACTTC

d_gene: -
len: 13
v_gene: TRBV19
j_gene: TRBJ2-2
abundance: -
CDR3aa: CASTLLRTGELFF
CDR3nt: TGTGCCAGTACCCTCCTCCGCACCGGGGAGCTGTTTTTT

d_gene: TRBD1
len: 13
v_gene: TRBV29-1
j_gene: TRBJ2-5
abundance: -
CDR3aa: CSGGGQGGETQYF
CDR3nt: TGCAGCGGGGGTGGACAGGGAGGAGAGACCCAGTACTTC

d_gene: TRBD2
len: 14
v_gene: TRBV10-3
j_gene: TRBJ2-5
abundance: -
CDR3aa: CAIRGTSGGETQYF
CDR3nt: TGTGCCATCAGGGGGACTAGCGGAGGGGAGACCCAGTACTTC

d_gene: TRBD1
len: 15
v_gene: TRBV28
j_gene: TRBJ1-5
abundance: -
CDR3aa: CASSVAGGLGGPQHF
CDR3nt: TGTGCCAGCAGCGTTGCAGGGGGTTTGGGTGGGCCCCAGCATTTT